This T cell receptor (beta chain) appears in the sequencing data of a study of a mutant IDH1 vaccine in newly diagnosed glioma. Study-wide context: First vaccine doses came 4-6 weeks after radiotherapy alone, or with temozolomide cycles. Antecedent treatment encompassed radiotherapy, temozolomide, or their combination; the majority received both.

Study-wide points: Apparently unrelated to pseudoprogression were changes in the top peripheral T cell clonotypes. The occurrence of vaccine-induced immune responses was seen in roughly 93% of patients.

CDR1 MGHDK and CDR2 SYGVNS come from the germline V gene. The V end was cut by 4 bases, the J end by 6 bases, with 18 bases between. This CDR3 comprises 15 residues. In the case of this clone: Its specificity is unknown.

Repertoires were generated with immunoSEQ multiplex PCR, while TCRdb's copy carries only in-frame clones and drops some. This sample has tens of thousands of clones, with about 81% found just once. Time point here: week 47, end of study. Topical imiquimod was applied with each vaccine dose, which held 300 ug of mutant IDH1 20-mer peptide. The specimen comprised PBMCs, sampled from a glioma patient whose treatment included an IDH1 peptide vaccine. The clonotype originates from a man aged 40-55 years with glioma. The rearrangement uses TRBV25-1 and TRBJ1-2; D is possibly TRBD1 (5 bases). CDR3 DNA sequence: TGTGCCAGCAGTGCTCCGGGACCCGCAGGAGATGGCTACACCTTC. As protein: CASSAPGPAGDGYTF.